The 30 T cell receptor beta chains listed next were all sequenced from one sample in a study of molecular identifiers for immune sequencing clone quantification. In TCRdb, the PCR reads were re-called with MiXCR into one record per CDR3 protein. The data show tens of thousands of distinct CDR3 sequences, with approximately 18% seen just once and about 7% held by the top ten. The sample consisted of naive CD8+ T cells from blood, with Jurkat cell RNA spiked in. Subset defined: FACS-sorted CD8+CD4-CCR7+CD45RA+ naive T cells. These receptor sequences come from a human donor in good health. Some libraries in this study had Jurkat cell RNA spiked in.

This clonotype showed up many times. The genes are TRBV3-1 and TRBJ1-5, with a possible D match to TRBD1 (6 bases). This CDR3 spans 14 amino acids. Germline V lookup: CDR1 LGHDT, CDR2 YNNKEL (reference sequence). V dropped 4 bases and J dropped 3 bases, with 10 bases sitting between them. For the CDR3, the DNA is TGTGCCAGCAGCCGTGGACAGTTCAATCAGCCCCAGCATTTT. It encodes CASSRGQFNQPQHF.

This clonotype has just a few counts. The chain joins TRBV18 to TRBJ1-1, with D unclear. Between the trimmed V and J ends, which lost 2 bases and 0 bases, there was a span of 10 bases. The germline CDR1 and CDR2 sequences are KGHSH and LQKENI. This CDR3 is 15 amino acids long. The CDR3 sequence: CASSPGREMNTEAFF. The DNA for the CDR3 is TGTGCCAGCTCACCAGGTAGAGAGATGAACACTGAAGCTTTCTTT.

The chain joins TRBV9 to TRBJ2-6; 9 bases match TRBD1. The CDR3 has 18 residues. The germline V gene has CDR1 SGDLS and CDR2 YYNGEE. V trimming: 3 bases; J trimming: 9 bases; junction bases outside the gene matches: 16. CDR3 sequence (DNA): TGTGCCAGCAGCGAGCCGGGACAGGGAATGTTTAGTGGCAACGTCCTGACTTTC. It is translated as CASSEPGQGMFSGNVLTF.

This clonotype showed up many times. Here the CDR3 reads CASGGRDAGYTF. As DNA, the CDR3 is TGCGCCAGCGGCGGTCGGGATGCTGGCTACACCTTC. The chain employs TRBV5-1 and TRBJ1-2; D gene uncertain. From germline, CDR1 is SGHRS and CDR2 YFSETQ. The length of the CDR3 is 12 residues. The V and J ends lost 7 bases and 7 bases respectively, with 14 bases between them. Together with reference TRBV5-1 and TRBJ1-2, the CDR3 gives the full variable domain: KAGVTQTPRYLIKTRGQQVTLSCSPISGHRSVSWYQQTPGQGLQFLFEYFSETQRNKGNFPGRFSGRQFSNSRSEMNVSTLELGDSALYLCASGGRDAGYTFGSGTRLTVV.

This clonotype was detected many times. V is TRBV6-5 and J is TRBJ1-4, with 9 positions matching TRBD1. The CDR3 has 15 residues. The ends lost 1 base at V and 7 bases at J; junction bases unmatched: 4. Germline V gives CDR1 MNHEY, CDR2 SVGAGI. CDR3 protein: CASSYYGTGFEKLFF. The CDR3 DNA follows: TGTGCCAGCAGTTACTACGGGACAGGGTTTGAAAAACTGTTTTTT.

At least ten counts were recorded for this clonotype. Written as DNA, the CDR3 is TGTGCCAGCATATACAGGGCCGGAGAGACCCAGTACTTC. Translation gives CASIYRAGETQYF. V usage is TRBV5-5 and J usage is TRBJ2-5, with D perhaps matching TRBD1 (6 bases). This CDR3 is built from 13 residues. The germline V gene has CDR1 SGHKS and CDR2 YYEKEE (reference sequence). Trimming removed 6 bases from V and 4 bases from J, with 13 bases in between.

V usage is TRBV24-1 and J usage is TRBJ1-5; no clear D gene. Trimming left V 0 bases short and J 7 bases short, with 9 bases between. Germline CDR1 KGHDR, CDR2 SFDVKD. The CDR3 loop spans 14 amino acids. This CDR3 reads CATSDLTSLQPQHF. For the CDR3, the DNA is TGTGCCACCAGTGATTTGACCAGTTTACAGCCCCAGCATTTT.

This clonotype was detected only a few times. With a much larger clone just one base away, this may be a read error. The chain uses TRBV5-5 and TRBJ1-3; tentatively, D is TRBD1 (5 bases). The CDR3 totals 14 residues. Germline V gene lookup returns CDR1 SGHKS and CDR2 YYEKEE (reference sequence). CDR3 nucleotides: TGTGCCGGCAGCTTTGGGGCGAGCGGAAACACCATATATTTT. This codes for CAGSFGASGNTIYF.

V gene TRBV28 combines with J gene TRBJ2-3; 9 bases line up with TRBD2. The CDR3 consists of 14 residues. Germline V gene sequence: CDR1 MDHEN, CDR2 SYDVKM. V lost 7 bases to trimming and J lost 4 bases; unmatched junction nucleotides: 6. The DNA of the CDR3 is TGTGCCAGCACCCTAGCGGGACTACCAGATACGCAGTATTTT. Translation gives CASTLAGLPDTQYF.

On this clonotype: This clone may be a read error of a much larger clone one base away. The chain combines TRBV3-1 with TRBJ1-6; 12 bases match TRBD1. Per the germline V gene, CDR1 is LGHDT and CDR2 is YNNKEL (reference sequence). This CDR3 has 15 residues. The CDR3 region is CAGSQGQGALSPLHF. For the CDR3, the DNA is TGTGCCGGCAGCCAGGGACAGGGGGCCCTTTCACCCCTCCACTTT.

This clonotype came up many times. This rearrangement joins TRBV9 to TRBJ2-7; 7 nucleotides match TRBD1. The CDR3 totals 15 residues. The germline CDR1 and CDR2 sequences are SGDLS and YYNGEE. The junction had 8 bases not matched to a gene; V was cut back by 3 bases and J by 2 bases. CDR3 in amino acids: CASSGPGTDTYEQYF. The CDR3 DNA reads TGTGCCAGCAGCGGACCCGGGACAGACACCTACGAGCAGTACTTC.

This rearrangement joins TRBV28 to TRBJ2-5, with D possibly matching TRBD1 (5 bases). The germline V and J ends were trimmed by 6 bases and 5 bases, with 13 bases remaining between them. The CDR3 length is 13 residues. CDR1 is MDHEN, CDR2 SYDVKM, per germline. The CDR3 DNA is TGTGCCAGCAGCCCCCGACAGACGGAGACCCAGTACTTC. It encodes CASSPRQTETQYF.

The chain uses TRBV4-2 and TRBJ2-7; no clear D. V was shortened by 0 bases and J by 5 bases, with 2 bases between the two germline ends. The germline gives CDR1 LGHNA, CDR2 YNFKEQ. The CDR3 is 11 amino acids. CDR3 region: CASSQDHEQYF. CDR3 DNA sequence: TGTGCCAGCAGCCAAGACCACGAGCAGTACTTC.

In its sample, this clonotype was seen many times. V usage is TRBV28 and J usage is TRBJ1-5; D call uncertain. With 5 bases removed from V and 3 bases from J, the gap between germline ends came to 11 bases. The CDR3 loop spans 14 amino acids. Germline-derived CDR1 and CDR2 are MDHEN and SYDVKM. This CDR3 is CASSLYVNNQPQHF. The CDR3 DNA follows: TGTGCCAGCAGTCTGTATGTGAACAATCAGCCCCAGCATTTT.

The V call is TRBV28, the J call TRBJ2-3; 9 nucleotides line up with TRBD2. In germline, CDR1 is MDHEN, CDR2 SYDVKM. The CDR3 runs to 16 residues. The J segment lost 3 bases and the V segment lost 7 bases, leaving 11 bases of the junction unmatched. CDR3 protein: CASTTLAGVLTDTQYF. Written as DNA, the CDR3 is TGTGCCAGCACTACTTTAGCGGGAGTGTTAACAGATACGCAGTATTTT.

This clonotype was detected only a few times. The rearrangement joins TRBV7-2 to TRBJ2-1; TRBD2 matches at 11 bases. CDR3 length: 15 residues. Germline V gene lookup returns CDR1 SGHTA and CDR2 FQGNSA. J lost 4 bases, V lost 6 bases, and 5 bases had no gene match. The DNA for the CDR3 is TGTGCCAGCAGATGGACTAGCGGGCCTTACAATGAGCAGTTCTTC. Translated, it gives CASRWTSGPYNEQFF.

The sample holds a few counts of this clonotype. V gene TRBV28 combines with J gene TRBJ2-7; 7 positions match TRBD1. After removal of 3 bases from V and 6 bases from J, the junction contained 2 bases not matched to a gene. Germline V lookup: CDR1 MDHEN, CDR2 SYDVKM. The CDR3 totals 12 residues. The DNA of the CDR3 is TGTGCCAGCAGTTTCGACAGGGCCGAGCAGTACTTC. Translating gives CASSFDRAEQYF. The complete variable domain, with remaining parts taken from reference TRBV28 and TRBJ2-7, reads DVKVTQSSRYLVKRTGEKVFLECVQDMDHENMFWYRQDPGLGLRLIYFSYDVKMKEKGDIPEGYSVSREKKERFSLILESASTNQTSMYLCASSFDRAEQYFGPGTRLTVT.

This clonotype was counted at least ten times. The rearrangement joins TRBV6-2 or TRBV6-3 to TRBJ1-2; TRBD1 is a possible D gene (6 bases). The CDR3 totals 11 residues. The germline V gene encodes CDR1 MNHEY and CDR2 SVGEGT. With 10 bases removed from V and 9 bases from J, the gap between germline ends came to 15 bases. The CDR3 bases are TGTGCCACTACAGGGTTTGAGAGCTACACCTTC. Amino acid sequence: CATTGFESYTF.

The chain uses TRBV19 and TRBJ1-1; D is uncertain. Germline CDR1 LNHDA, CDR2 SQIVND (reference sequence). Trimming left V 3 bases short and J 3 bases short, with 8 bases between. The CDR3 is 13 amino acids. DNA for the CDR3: TGTGCCAGTAGTATCGGCTGGTACACTGAAGCTTTCTTT. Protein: CASSIGWYTEAFF.

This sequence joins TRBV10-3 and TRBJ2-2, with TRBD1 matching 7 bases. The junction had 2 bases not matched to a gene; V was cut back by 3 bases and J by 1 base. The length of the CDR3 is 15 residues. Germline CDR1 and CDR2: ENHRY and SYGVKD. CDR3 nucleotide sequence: TGTGCCATCAGTGAAGACAGGGTGAACACCGGGGAGCTGTTTTTT. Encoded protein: CAISEDRVNTGELFF.

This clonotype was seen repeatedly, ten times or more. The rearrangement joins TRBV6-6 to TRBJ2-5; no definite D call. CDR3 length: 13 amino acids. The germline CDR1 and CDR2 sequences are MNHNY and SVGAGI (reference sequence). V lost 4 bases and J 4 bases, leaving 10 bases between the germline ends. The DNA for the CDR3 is TGTGCCAGCAGTTCTGGGTCCCCAGAGACCCAGTACTTC. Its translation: CASSSGSPETQYF.

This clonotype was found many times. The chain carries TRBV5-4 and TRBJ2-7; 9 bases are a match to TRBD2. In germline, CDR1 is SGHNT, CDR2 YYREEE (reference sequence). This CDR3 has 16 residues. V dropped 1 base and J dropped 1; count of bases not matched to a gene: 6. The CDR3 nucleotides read TGTGCCAGCAGCTTGTGGGCTAGCGGGGCGTCCTACGAGCAGTACTTC. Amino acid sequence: CASSLWASGASYEQYF.

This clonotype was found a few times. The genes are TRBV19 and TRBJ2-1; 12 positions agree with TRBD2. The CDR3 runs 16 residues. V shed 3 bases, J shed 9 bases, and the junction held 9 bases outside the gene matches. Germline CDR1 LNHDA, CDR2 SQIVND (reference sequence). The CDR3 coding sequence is TGTGCCAGTAGTATTCCCAAGCTAGCGGGAGGGGGTGAGCAGTTCTTC. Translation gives CASSIPKLAGGGEQFF.

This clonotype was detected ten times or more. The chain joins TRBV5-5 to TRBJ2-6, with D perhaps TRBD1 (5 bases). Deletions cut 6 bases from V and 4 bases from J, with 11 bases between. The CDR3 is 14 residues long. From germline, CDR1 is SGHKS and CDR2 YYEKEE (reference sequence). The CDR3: CASIQGTGANVLTF. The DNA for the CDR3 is TGTGCCAGCATCCAGGGAACAGGGGCCAACGTCCTGACTTTC. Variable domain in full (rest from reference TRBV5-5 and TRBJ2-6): DAGVTQSPTHLIKTRGQQVTLRCSPISGHKSVSWYQQVLGQGPQFIFQYYEKEERGRGNFPDRFSARQFPNYSSELNVNALLLGDSALYLCASIQGTGANVLTFGAGSRLTVL.

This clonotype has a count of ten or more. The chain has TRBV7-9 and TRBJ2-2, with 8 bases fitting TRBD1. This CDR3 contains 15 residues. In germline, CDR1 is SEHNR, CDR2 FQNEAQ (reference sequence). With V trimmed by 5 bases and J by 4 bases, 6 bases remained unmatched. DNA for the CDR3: TGTGCCAGCAGCCCGACAGGGGTCGTCACCGGGGAGCTGTTTTTT. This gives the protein CASSPTGVVTGELFF.

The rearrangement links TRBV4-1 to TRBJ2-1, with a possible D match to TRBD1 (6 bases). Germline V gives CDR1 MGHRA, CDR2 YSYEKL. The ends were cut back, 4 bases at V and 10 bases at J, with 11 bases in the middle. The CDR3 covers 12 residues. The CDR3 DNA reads TGCGCCAGCAGCCCGTCGACAGGCGAGCAGTTCTTC. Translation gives CASSPSTGEQFF.

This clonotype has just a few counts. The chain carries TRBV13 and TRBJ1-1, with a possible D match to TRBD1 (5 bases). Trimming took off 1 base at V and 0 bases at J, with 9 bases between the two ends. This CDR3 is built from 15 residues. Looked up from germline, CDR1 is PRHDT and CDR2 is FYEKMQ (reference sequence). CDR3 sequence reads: CASSLVGGLNTEAFF. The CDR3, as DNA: TGTGCCAGCAGCTTAGTCGGGGGTTTGAACACTGAAGCTTTCTTT.

CDR3 in amino acids: CASSVAGGLNEKLFF. The CDR3 coding sequence is TGTGCCAGCAGCGTAGCCGGCGGACTGAATGAAAAACTGTTTTTT. The V and J genes are TRBV9 and TRBJ1-4; D gene unclear. This CDR3 region has 15 residues. Deletions cut 0 bases from V and 5 bases from J, with 11 bases between. CDR1 is SGDLS, CDR2 YYNGEE, per germline. Filled out from reference TRBV9 and TRBJ1-4, the complete variable domain reads DSGVTQTPKHLITATGQRVTLRCSPRSGDLSVYWYQQSLDQGLQFLIQYYNGEERAKGNILERFSAQQFPDLHSELNLSSLELGDSALYFCASSVAGGLNEKLFFGSGTQLSVL.

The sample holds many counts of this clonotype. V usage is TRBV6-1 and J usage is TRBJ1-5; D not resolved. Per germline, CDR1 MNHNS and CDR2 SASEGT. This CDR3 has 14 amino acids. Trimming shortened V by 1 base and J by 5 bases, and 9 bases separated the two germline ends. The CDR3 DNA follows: TGTGCCAGCAGTGAAGTGCCGATTTATCAGCCCCAGCATTTT. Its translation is CASSEVPIYQPQHF.

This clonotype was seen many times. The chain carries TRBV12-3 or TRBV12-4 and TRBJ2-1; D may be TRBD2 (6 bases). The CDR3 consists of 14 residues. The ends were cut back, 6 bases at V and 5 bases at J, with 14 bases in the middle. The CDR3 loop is CASRRAGMNNEQFF. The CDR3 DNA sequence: TGTGCCAGCAGGCGGGCGGGAATGAACAATGAGCAGTTCTTC.